This is a list of T cell receptor beta chains from one sample in a study of CD8 T cells in ankylosing spondylitis. A single record per CDR3 protein comes from TCRdb applying MiXCR to the 5' RACE reads. The sample shows approximately 550,000 distinct CDR3 sequences, roughly 13% of them seen only once. Sequencing input: blood, either unsorted or a sorted T cell fraction (not recorded which). All receptors derive from a male donor with ankylosing spondylitis. CDR3s include the opening cysteine and the closing phenylalanine or tryptophan. The D gene is left open where the match is weak. Part of the rows lack a size; the others show once, few, many or a class for expanded clones.

CASSLIRGRDNEQFF,TGTGCCAGCAGTTTAATTCGCGGGAGAGACAATGAGCAGTTCTTC,15,.,TRBV27,TRBD2,TRBJ2-1
CASSGTSGSSASWNEQFF,TGCGCCAGCAGTGGAACTAGCGGGAGTTCGGCCTCGTGGAATGAGCAGTTCTTC,18,.,TRBV10-1,TRBD2,TRBJ2-1
CASSQYLRDKQFF,TGTGCCAGCAGCCAATACCTAAGGGACAAGCAGTTCTTC,13,few,TRBV14,.,TRBJ2-1
CASSQESGRTYNEQFF,TGTGCCAGCAGCCAAGAGTCGGGGAGAACATACAATGAGCAGTTCTTC,16,many,TRBV4-2,.,TRBJ2-1
CASSQGGKSSGNTIYF,TGTGCCAGCAGCCAAGGGGGCAAGAGCTCTGGAAACACCATATATTTT,16,few,TRBV4-2,.,TRBJ1-3
CATRTAPGPYEQYF,TGTGCCACACGGACGGCCCCAGGCCCCTACGAGCAGTACTTC,14,.,TRBV19,.,TRBJ2-7
CASRTSGRASDTQYF,TGCGCCAGCAGGACTAGCGGGAGGGCCTCAGATACGCAGTATTTT,15,few,TRBV5-1,TRBD2,TRBJ2-3
CAISESGGSATNEKLFF,TGTGCCATCAGTGAGTCTGGAGGGTCGGCAACTAATGAAAAACTGTTTTTT,17,.,TRBV10-3,.,TRBJ1-4
CASRASGNSYNEQFF,TGTGCCAGCAGGGCTTCGGGGAACTCCTACAATGAGCAGTTCTTC,15,many,TRBV2,.,TRBJ2-1
CASSPRTGGKFADTQYF,TGTGCCAGCTCACCGCGGACAGGGGGTAAATTCGCAGATACGCAGTATTTT,17,.,TRBV18,TRBD1,TRBJ2-3
CAGRQGGSYNEQFF,TGTGCCGGCCGACAGGGTGGCTCCTACAATGAGCAGTTCTTC,14,many,TRBV7-9,TRBD1,TRBJ2-1
CASSLVPNWETQYF,TGTGCCAGCAGCTTAGTCCCCAATTGGGAGACCCAGTACTTC,14,.,TRBV11-2,.,TRBJ2-5
CASSWEDRRIPEAFF,TGTGCCAGCAGCTGGGAAGACAGGCGGATCCCTGAAGCTTTCTTT,15,.,TRBV7-9,.,TRBJ1-1
CASSGRGPGGNQPQHF,TGTGCCAGCAGCGGCCGGGGCCCCGGGGGCAATCAGCCCCAGCATTTT,16,many,TRBV7-9,.,TRBJ1-5
CASSQELQGRGAFF,TGTGCCAGCAGCCAAGAACTACAGGGGAGGGGAGCTTTCTTT,14,few,TRBV3-1,TRBD1,TRBJ1-1
CASSLMVGGTEKLFF,TGTGCCAGCAGTTTAATGGTCGGGGGGACTGAAAAACTGTTTTTT,15,.,TRBV12-3/TRBV12-4,.,TRBJ1-4
CASSFGLEGEAFF,TGTGCCAGCAGCTTCGGCCTGGAGGGTGAAGCTTTCTTT,13,many,TRBV5-5,.,TRBJ1-1
CASKVGLANNEQFF,TGTGCCAGCAAGGTGGGACTAGCGAATAATGAGCAGTTCTTC,14,many,TRBV6-4,TRBD2,TRBJ2-1
CASSGHHTGTGENSNQPQHF,TGTGCCAGCAGCGGACACCATACCGGGACAGGGGAAAATAGCAATCAGCCCCAGCATTTT,20,many,TRBV2,TRBD1,TRBJ1-5
CSAARGGTEAFF,TGCAGTGCTGCCCGGGGGGGGACTGAAGCTTTCTTT,12,.,TRBV20-1,.,TRBJ1-1
CASSVGALSSYNEQFF,TGTGCCAGCAGCGTAGGGGCGCTGAGCTCCTACAATGAGCAGTTCTTC,16,.,TRBV9,.,TRBJ2-1
CASSPIPEAFF,TGTGCCAGCAGCCCGATTCCTGAAGCTTTCTTT,11,few,TRBV12-3/TRBV12-4,.,TRBJ1-1
CATSVRDGYQETQYF,TGTGCCACCAGTGTACGGGACGGGTACCAAGAGACCCAGTACTTC,15,few,TRBV24-1,.,TRBJ2-5
CASSYRAGVYNEQFF,TGTGCCAGCAGTTACCGAGCGGGAGTTTACAATGAGCAGTTCTTC,15,few,TRBV6-5,TRBD2,TRBJ2-1
CASSLVGTAENEQFF,TGCGCCAGCAGCTTGGTGGGGACAGCCGAGAATGAGCAGTTCTTC,15,many,TRBV5-1,TRBD1,TRBJ2-1
CASSGRRDSIYEQYF,TGTGCCAGCAGCGGTAGGAGGGACTCCATTTACGAGCAGTACTTC,15,.,TRBV3-1,.,TRBJ2-7
CSAPLAGGHTGELFF,TGCAGTGCACCCCTAGCGGGAGGTCACACCGGGGAGCTGTTTTTT,15,few,TRBV20-1,TRBD2,TRBJ2-2
CASSLLTQGRGYNEQFF,TGTGCCAGCAGCTTACTTACTCAGGGAAGGGGATACAATGAGCAGTTCTTC,17,many,TRBV7-2,.,TRBJ2-1
CSAGMGATYEQYF,TGCAGTGCCGGGATGGGAGCTACCTACGAGCAGTACTTC,13,few,TRBV20-1,.,TRBJ2-7
CSARFGTGSIFGETQYF,TGCAGTGCTAGGTTTGGGACAGGGTCAATATTCGGAGAGACCCAGTACTTC,17,.,TRBV20-1,TRBD1,TRBJ2-5
CASSPRVEEQETQYF,TGTGCCAGCAGCCCGAGGGTGGAGGAGCAAGAGACCCAGTACTTC,15,.,TRBV3-1,.,TRBJ2-5
CASSLGGERLNTEAFF,TGCGCCAGCAGCTTGGGAGGGGAGAGGTTGAACACTGAAGCTTTCTTT,16,few,TRBV5-1,.,TRBJ1-1
CASSQFQNTGELFF,TGTGCCAGCAGCCAATTTCAGAACACCGGGGAGCTGTTTTTT,14,few,TRBV11-3,.,TRBJ2-2
CASSFRGREQYF,TGTGCCAGCAGCTTCAGGGGACGGGAGCAGTACTTC,12,.,TRBV11-2,.,TRBJ2-7
CSAPLQGARNQPQHF,TGCAGTGCCCCCCTCCAGGGGGCAAGGAATCAGCCCCAGCATTTT,15,.,TRBV20-1,TRBD1,TRBJ1-5
CASSPRRWGTNTGELFF,TGTGCCAGCAGCCCCCGTCGGTGGGGGACTAACACCGGGGAGCTGTTTTTT,17,.,TRBV11-2,.,TRBJ2-2
CASQPQGAPTGELFF,TGTGCCAGCCAACCCCAGGGGGCTCCCACCGGGGAGCTGTTTTTT,15,.,TRBV11-2,TRBD1,TRBJ2-2
CASSVTGGPNQPQHF,TGTGCCAGCAGTGTGACAGGGGGGCCCAATCAGCCCCAGCATTTT,15,few,TRBV6-1,TRBD1,TRBJ1-5
CASSEYPPEQFF,TGTGCCAGCAGTGAATACCCCCCCGAGCAGTTCTTC,12,many,TRBV25-1,.,TRBJ2-1
CATSDPGRGGNEQFF,TGTGCCACCAGTGACCCCGGCAGGGGTGGCAATGAGCAGTTCTTC,15,.,TRBV24-1,.,TRBJ2-1
CASSVARASGGFEQFF,TGTGCCAGCAGCGTAGCTCGGGCTAGCGGGGGTTTTGAGCAGTTCTTC,16,few,TRBV9,TRBD2,TRBJ2-1
CASSLAGGNNQPQHF,TGTGCCAGCAGTTTAGCAGGAGGGAACAATCAGCCCCAGCATTTT,15,many,TRBV12-3/TRBV12-4,.,TRBJ1-5
CRGDSSSYEQYF,TGCAGGGGGGACAGCAGCTCCTACGAGCAGTACTTC,12,.,TRBV20-1,TRBD1,TRBJ2-7
CASTSLYSGNTIYF,TGTGCCAGCACCTCCCTTTACTCTGGAAACACCATATATTTT,14,few,TRBV7-8,.,TRBJ1-3
CASSLGDNSGNTIYF,TGTGCCAGCAGCTTGGGTGATAACTCTGGAAACACCATATATTTT,15,few,TRBV5-5,.,TRBJ1-3
CASSLSDRGVSYTF,TGTGCCAGCAGCTTATCCGACAGGGGCGTAAGCTACACCTTC,14,few,TRBV7-8,TRBD1,TRBJ1-2
CASSPGQVTDTQYF,TGCGCCAGCAGTCCGGGACAGGTGACAGATACGCAGTATTTT,14,many,TRBV10-2,TRBD1,TRBJ2-3
CASSLSVLSYEQYF,TGTGCCAGCAGCTTAAGTGTACTCTCCTACGAGCAGTACTTC,14,.,TRBV7-2,.,TRBJ2-7